The rows below give T cell receptor beta chains drawn from one sample of a study of CD8 T cells in ankylosing spondylitis. One entry per CDR3 protein, called by TCRdb with MiXCR from the 5' RACE reads. The table shows 35,000 to 50,000 distinct CDR3 sequences, with 3% occurring only once. Sequencing used blood, either unsorted or a sorted T cell fraction (not recorded which). These receptors were collected from a male donor with ankylosing spondylitis or in good health (not recorded which). CDR3s include the opening cysteine and the closing phenylalanine or tryptophan. Each record gives: D gene, J gene, clone size, V gene, CDR3 DNA, CDR3 protein. The D gene is left open where the match is weak. The size entry is marked missing in some rows and otherwise reads once, few, many or a size class.

D: -
J: TRBJ2-3
size: many
V: TRBV9
DNA: TGTGCCAGCAGCGTAGCACCACTTACAGATACGCAGTATTTT
CDR3: CASSVAPLTDTQYF

D: -
J: TRBJ2-5
size: many
V: TRBV9
DNA: TGTGCCAGCAGCGTAGGTGAGAGGCTAGCCATGGGGACCCAGTACTTC
CDR3: CASSVGERLAMGTQYF

D: TRBD1
J: TRBJ1-2
size: many
V: TRBV9
DNA: TGTGCCAGCAGCGTCGGACAGGGGGCTATTTCGTTTGGCTACACCTTC
CDR3: CASSVGQGAISFGYTF

D: -
J: TRBJ1-2
size: many
V: TRBV9
DNA: TGTGCCAGCAGCCCCAGTGGGGAGTCTAGGTATGGCTACACCTTC
CDR3: CASSPSGESRYGYTF

D: -
J: TRBJ2-3
size: many
V: TRBV9
DNA: TGTGCCAGCAGCGTAGGCCAGGGGTCAAGCACAGATACGCAGTATTTT
CDR3: CASSVGQGSSTDTQYF

D: TRBD1
J: TRBJ1-2
size: many
V: TRBV9
DNA: TGTGCCAGCAGCATCACAAGGACAGGGGGACTCTATGGCTACACCTTC
CDR3: CASSITRTGGLYGYTF

D: -
J: TRBJ2-2
size: many
V: TRBV9
DNA: TGTGCCAGCAGCGTAGGGCAGGGCTCGAACACCGGGGAGCTGTTTTTT
CDR3: CASSVGQGSNTGELFF

D: TRBD1
J: TRBJ1-6
size: many
V: TRBV9
DNA: TGTGCCAGCAGCGCCCGGACAGGGGCAGATTCACCCCTCCACTTT
CDR3: CASSARTGADSPLHF

D: TRBD2
J: TRBJ2-1
size: -
V: TRBV9
DNA: TGTGCCAGCAGCGTAGCTTCAGGGGCTAGCGGGGGCAATGAGCAGTTCTTC
CDR3: CASSVASGASGGNEQFF

D: TRBD2
J: TRBJ2-3
size: many
V: TRBV9
DNA: TGTGCCAGCAGCTCGACGGGACTAGCGAGCACAGATACGCAGTATTTT
CDR3: CASSSTGLASTDTQYF

D: -
J: TRBJ2-1
size: many
V: TRBV9
DNA: TGTGCCAGCAGCGCCGGGGCCGGGGGAGGCTCCTACAATGAGCAGTTCTTC
CDR3: CASSAGAGGGSYNEQFF

D: -
J: TRBJ2-2
size: many
V: TRBV9
DNA: TGTGCCAGCAGCGTAGACCCACACACCGGGGAGCTGTTTTTT
CDR3: CASSVDPHTGELFF

D: -
J: TRBJ2-3
size: large
V: TRBV9
DNA: TGTGCCAGCAGCCCCCGACTAGAAAGTACAGATACGCAGTATTTT
CDR3: CASSPRLESTDTQYF

D: TRBD1
J: TRBJ2-2
size: many
V: TRBV9
DNA: TGTGCCAGCAGCGCAACAGGGGACACCGGGGAGCTGTTTTTT
CDR3: CASSATGDTGELFF

D: -
J: TRBJ2-2
size: many
V: TRBV9
DNA: TGTGCCAGCAGCGGTTACGGCGGGGAGCTGTTTTTT
CDR3: CASSGYGGELFF

D: -
J: TRBJ2-5
size: many
V: TRBV9
DNA: TGTGCCAGCAGCGTACCAGGGGTCGAGACCCAGTACTTC
CDR3: CASSVPGVETQYF

D: -
J: TRBJ2-3
size: many
V: TRBV9
DNA: TGTGCCAGCAGCGCGCAGGGAGTTCGCACAGATACGCAGTATTTT
CDR3: CASSAQGVRTDTQYF

D: TRBD2
J: TRBJ2-3
size: many
V: TRBV9
DNA: TGTGCCAGCAGCCCTAGCGGGGGGAATACAGATACGCAGTATTTT
CDR3: CASSPSGGNTDTQYF

D: -
J: TRBJ2-3
size: -
V: TRBV9
DNA: TGTGCCAGCAGCGCGCCCCTAGACAGGAGGGGGGGGGTAGATACGCAGTATTTT
CDR3: CASSAPLDRRGGVDTQYF

D: -
J: TRBJ2-3
size: many
V: TRBV9
DNA: TGTGCCAGCAGCGTAGCGGTTGGGGCAGATACGCAGTATTTT
CDR3: CASSVAVGADTQYF

D: TRBD2
J: TRBJ2-1
size: many
V: TRBV9
DNA: TGTGCCAGCAGCCCGCGACTAGCGGGAGTAGGGTCCTACAATGAGCAGTTCTTC
CDR3: CASSPRLAGVGSYNEQFF

D: -
J: TRBJ1-3
size: many
V: TRBV9
DNA: TGTGCCAGCAGCGTAGGAAGGGTTACCTCTGGAAACACCATATATTTT
CDR3: CASSVGRVTSGNTIYF

D: TRBD1
J: TRBJ2-5
size: many
V: TRBV9
DNA: TGTGCCAGCAGCGTAGGAGGGGGCATCACCCAAGAGACCCAGTACTTC
CDR3: CASSVGGGITQETQYF

D: TRBD1
J: TRBJ2-2
size: many
V: TRBV9
DNA: TGTGCCAGCAGCGCTCGTGACAGGGCGGGTACCGGGGAGCTGTTTTTT
CDR3: CASSARDRAGTGELFF

D: -
J: TRBJ2-1
size: many
V: TRBV9
DNA: TGTGCCAGCAGCCCGCAATCAGAGGGCTACAATGAGCAGTTCTTC
CDR3: CASSPQSEGYNEQFF

D: -
J: TRBJ2-1
size: many
V: TRBV9
DNA: TGTGCCAGCAGCGTAGCTACTGGCTACAATGAGCAGTTCTTC
CDR3: CASSVATGYNEQFF

D: TRBD2
J: TRBJ2-2
size: many
V: TRBV9
DNA: TGTGCCAGCAGCGTTTCCCTCGGGGGGTACACCGGGGAGCTGTTTTTT
CDR3: CASSVSLGGYTGELFF

D: TRBD2
J: TRBJ2-1
size: many
V: TRBV9
DNA: TGTGCCAGCAGCGAACTAGCGGGGACCTCCAATGAGCAGTTCTTC
CDR3: CASSELAGTSNEQFF

D: TRBD1
J: TRBJ2-5
size: many
V: TRBV9
DNA: TGTGCCAGCAGCCGACAGGGACCATCTGAGACCCAGTACTTC
CDR3: CASSRQGPSETQYF

D: -
J: TRBJ2-5
size: -
V: TRBV9
DNA: TGTGCCAGCAGCGCTGGCAGGGGCCAAGAGACCCAGTACTTC
CDR3: CASSAGRGQETQYF

D: -
J: TRBJ2-1
size: -
V: TRBV9
DNA: TGTGCCAGCAGCGTAGTCAGCTCCTACAATGAGCAGTTCTTC
CDR3: CASSVVSSYNEQFF